These T cell receptor beta chains were read from a single sample in a study of T cell responses to AZD1222 COVID-19 vaccine. The data were produced by immunoSEQ multiplex PCR, yet TCRdb's version contains in-frame clones alone and is incomplete. The data contain around 71,000 clones, around four fifths of them singletons. This specimen was peripheral blood, taken on day 0 of AZD1222 vaccination. These receptor sequences come from an adult in good health. CDR3s include the opening cysteine and the closing phenylalanine or tryptophan. A D gene is named only where the DNA matches it firmly. The size entry is marked missing in some rows and otherwise reads once, few, many or a size class.

CDR3 length: 15; D gene: -; V gene: TRBV5-1; clone size: -; J gene: TRBJ2-2; CDR3 protein: CASSRGPPNTGELFF; CDR3 DNA: TGCGCCAGCAGCAGGGGTCCCCCGAACACCGGGGAGCTGTTTTTT
CDR3 length: 15; D gene: TRBD1; V gene: TRBV6-2/TRBV6-3; clone size: -; J gene: TRBJ2-5; CDR3 protein: CASRPQGQGGETQYF; CDR3 DNA: TGTGCCAGCAGGCCTCAGGGACAGGGAGGAGAGACCCAGTACTTC
CDR3 length: 12; D gene: TRBD1; V gene: TRBV19; clone size: few; J gene: TRBJ2-7; CDR3 protein: CASSSGGHEQYF; CDR3 DNA: TGTGCCAGTAGTTCAGGGGGCCACGAGCAGTACTTC
CDR3 length: 17; D gene: TRBD2; V gene: TRBV5-5; clone size: -; J gene: TRBJ2-2; CDR3 protein: CASSPAMWSGNDGELFF; CDR3 DNA: TGTGCCAGCAGCCCCGCCATGTGGAGCGGGAACGACGGGGAGCTGTTTTTT
CDR3 length: 16; D gene: TRBD2; V gene: TRBV2; clone size: -; J gene: TRBJ2-1; CDR3 protein: CASTTASGGASNEQFF; CDR3 DNA: TGTGCCAGTACAACGGCTAGCGGGGGGGCAAGCAATGAGCAGTTCTTC
CDR3 length: 14; D gene: TRBD1; V gene: TRBV19; clone size: few; J gene: TRBJ1-5; CDR3 protein: CASSGDRGGEPQHF; CDR3 DNA: TGTGCCAGTAGTGGGGACAGGGGAGGCGAGCCCCAGCATTTT
CDR3 length: 16; D gene: TRBD1; V gene: TRBV19; clone size: -; J gene: TRBJ1-5; CDR3 protein: CASSVLFRGTNQPQHF; CDR3 DNA: TGTGCCAGTAGTGTGCTTTTCAGGGGGACAAATCAGCCCCAGCATTTT
CDR3 length: 15; D gene: TRBD1; V gene: TRBV5-4; clone size: -; J gene: TRBJ2-7; CDR3 protein: CASSSPGQGTYEQYF; CDR3 DNA: TGTGCCAGCAGCTCTCCGGGACAGGGAACATACGAGCAGTACTTC
CDR3 length: 12; D gene: -; V gene: TRBV6-5; clone size: -; J gene: TRBJ1-2; CDR3 protein: CASKAVNYGYTF; CDR3 DNA: TGTGCCAGCAAGGCCGTTAACTATGGCTACACCTTC
CDR3 length: 14; D gene: TRBD1; V gene: TRBV10-2; clone size: -; J gene: TRBJ1-2; CDR3 protein: CASSESRQGLGYTF; CDR3 DNA: TGCGCCAGCAGTGAAAGTAGACAGGGGTTGGGCTACACCTTC
CDR3 length: 14; D gene: -; V gene: TRBV2; clone size: -; J gene: TRBJ2-7; CDR3 protein: CASSLGPTAYEQYF; CDR3 DNA: TGTGCCAGCAGTCTCGGCCCAACGGCCTACGAGCAGTACTTC
CDR3 length: 14; D gene: -; V gene: TRBV5-5; clone size: -; J gene: TRBJ1-5; CDR3 protein: CASSLGRDNQPQHF; CDR3 DNA: TGTGCCAGCAGCTTGGGCAGGGACAATCAGCCCCAGCATTTT
CDR3 length: 12; D gene: -; V gene: TRBV12-5; clone size: once; J gene: TRBJ2-7; CDR3 protein: CASGYLRVEQYF; CDR3 DNA: TGTGCTAGTGGTTATCTCAGGGTGGAGCAGTACTTC
CDR3 length: 13; D gene: -; V gene: TRBV5-1; clone size: -; J gene: TRBJ2-1; CDR3 protein: CASSLVGDNEQFF; CDR3 DNA: TGCGCCAGCAGCTTGGTAGGAGACAATGAGCAGTTCTTC
CDR3 length: 16; D gene: TRBD2; V gene: TRBV4-1; clone size: -; J gene: TRBJ2-7; CDR3 protein: CASSPEVLAASYEQYF; CDR3 DNA: TGCGCCAGCAGCCCAGAGGTCCTAGCGGCCTCCTACGAGCAGTACTTC
CDR3 length: 15; D gene: TRBD1; V gene: TRBV9; clone size: -; J gene: TRBJ1-2; CDR3 protein: CASSPPGQRNYGYTF; CDR3 DNA: TGTGCCAGCAGCCCCCCGGGACAGCGCAACTATGGCTACACCTTC
CDR3 length: 14; D gene: -; V gene: TRBV7-2; clone size: -; J gene: TRBJ2-7; CDR3 protein: CASSLGGHPMEQYF; CDR3 DNA: TGTGCCAGCAGCTTAGGGGGACATCCGATGGAGCAGTACTTC
CDR3 length: 15; D gene: TRBD2; V gene: TRBV9; clone size: -; J gene: TRBJ2-1; CDR3 protein: CASSVFGGAGNEQFF; CDR3 DNA: TGTGCCAGCAGCGTGTTCGGGGGGGCTGGGAATGAGCAGTTCTTC
CDR3 length: 14; D gene: TRBD1; V gene: TRBV5-1; clone size: once; J gene: TRBJ1-4; CDR3 protein: CASSARGLGEKLFF; CDR3 DNA: TGCGCCAGCAGTGCTAGGGGGCTGGGGGAAAAACTGTTTTTT
CDR3 length: 15; D gene: TRBD2; V gene: TRBV5-1; clone size: -; J gene: TRBJ2-1; CDR3 protein: CASSLSGRNYNEQFF; CDR3 DNA: TGCGCCAGCAGCTTGAGCGGGAGAAACTACAATGAGCAGTTCTTC
CDR3 length: 16; D gene: TRBD2; V gene: TRBV30; clone size: -; J gene: TRBJ2-3; CDR3 protein: CAWSVPAGELADTQYF; CDR3 DNA: TGTGCCTGGAGTGTCCCAGCGGGGGAGTTAGCAGATACGCAGTATTTT
CDR3 length: 14; D gene: -; V gene: TRBV15; clone size: -; J gene: TRBJ1-2; CDR3 protein: CATSRDGVRDPPFF; CDR3 DNA: TGTGCCACCAGCAGAGATGGGGTGAGGGACCCACCTTTCTTC
CDR3 length: 12; D gene: TRBD1; V gene: TRBV29-1; clone size: -; J gene: TRBJ2-1; CDR3 protein: CSTQTGPLEQFF; CDR3 DNA: TGCAGCACCCAGACAGGGCCCTTGGAGCAGTTCTTC
CDR3 length: 15; D gene: -; V gene: TRBV19; clone size: -; J gene: TRBJ2-2; CDR3 protein: CASITGRRDTGELFF; CDR3 DNA: TGTGCCAGTATTACCGGGCGGAGGGACACCGGGGAGCTGTTTTTT
CDR3 length: 18; D gene: -; V gene: TRBV6-4; clone size: -; J gene: TRBJ2-7; CDR3 protein: CASSDSPTRYRVPYEQYF; CDR3 DNA: TGTGCCAGCAGTGACTCCCCAACAAGATACAGGGTACCTTACGAGCAGTACTTC
CDR3 length: 17; D gene: -; V gene: TRBV21-1; clone size: -; J gene: TRBJ2-3; CDR3 protein: CASSLRPGLISTDTQYF; CDR3 DNA: TGTGCCAGCAGCCTCCGACCGGGCTTAATTAGCACAGATACGCAGTATTTT